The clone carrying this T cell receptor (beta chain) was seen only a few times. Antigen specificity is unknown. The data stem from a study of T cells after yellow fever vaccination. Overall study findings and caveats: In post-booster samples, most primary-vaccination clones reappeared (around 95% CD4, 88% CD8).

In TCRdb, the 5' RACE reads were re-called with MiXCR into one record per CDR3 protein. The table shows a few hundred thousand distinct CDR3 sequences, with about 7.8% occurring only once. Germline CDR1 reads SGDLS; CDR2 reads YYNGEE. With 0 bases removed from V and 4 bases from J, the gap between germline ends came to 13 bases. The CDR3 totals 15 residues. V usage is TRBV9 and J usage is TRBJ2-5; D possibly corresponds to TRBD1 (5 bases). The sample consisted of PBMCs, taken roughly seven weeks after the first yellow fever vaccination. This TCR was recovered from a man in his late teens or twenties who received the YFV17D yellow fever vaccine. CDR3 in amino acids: CASSVDKGRGETQYF. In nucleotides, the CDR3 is TGTGCCAGCAGCGTAGATAAGGGGCGAGGAGAGACCCAGTACTTC.